The 27 T cell receptor beta chains below were found in one sample sequenced in a study of T cells after yellow fever vaccination. TCRdb itself ran the 5' RACE reads through MiXCR, one entry per CDR3 protein. The table has more than 450,000 distinct CDR3 sequences, 21% seen once. This specimen was PBMCs, taken around 3 weeks after the first yellow fever vaccination. Source of these receptors: a young man who received the YFV17D yellow fever vaccine.

Only a few counts were recorded for this clonotype. The rearrangement uses TRBV12-5 and TRBJ1-5; D is ambiguous. The CDR3 spans 15 residues. Germline CDR1 reads LGHNT; CDR2 reads FRNRAP. V was clipped by 6 bases and J by 4 bases, with 16 bases between them. The CDR3 nucleotides read TGTGCTAGTGGGCTGGGCACCGGGTATAATCAGCCCCAGCATTTT. Encoded protein: CASGLGTGYNQPQHF.

On this clonotype: The junction and the germline gene differ at one end; a read error may be behind it. The rearrangement links TRBV6-5 to TRBJ1-1; perhaps TRBD1 as D (6 bases). This CDR3 spans 14 amino acids. The V gene's germline CDR1 is MNHEY and CDR2 SVGAGI. CDR3 DNA: TGTGCCAGCAGTAACAGGGCCGGGGACACTGAAGCTTCCTTT. Translating gives CASSNRAGDTEASF.

The chain joins TRBV7-3 to TRBJ2-7; D ambiguous. Germline V gene lookup returns CDR1 SGHTA and CDR2 FQGTGA. This CDR3 spans 11 amino acids. V was pared by 3 bases and J by 7 bases, with 7 bases between. The CDR3 DNA follows: TGTGCCAGCAGCTTCGGCATAGAGCAGTACGTC. Translating gives CASSFGIEQYV.

In its sample, this clonotype was seen a few times. The chain uses TRBV7-9 and TRBJ1-1; TRBD1 is a possible D gene (6 bases). CDR1 is SEHNR and CDR2 is FQNEAQ in the germline V gene (reference sequence). V dropped 5 bases and J dropped 1 base, with 17 bases sitting between them. The CDR3 has 16 amino acids. The CDR3 DNA is TGTGCCAGCAGCCCCATACCATCAGGGGAGAACACTGAAGCTTTCTTT. Its protein is CASSPIPSGENTEAFF. Combining the CDR3 with reference TRBV7-9 and TRBJ1-1 gives the whole variable domain DTGVSQNPRHKITKRGQNVTFRCDPISEHNRLYWYRQTLGQGPEFLTYFQNEAQLEKSRLLSDRFSAERPKGSFSTLEIQRTEQGDSAMYLCASSPIPSGENTEAFFGQGTRLTVV.

This clonotype showed up many times. CDR3 nucleotides: TGTGCCAGCAGCTTAGGCAGACTAGCCGGCGGGGAGCTGTTTTTT. Residues: CASSLGRLAGGELFF. This rearrangement joins TRBV7-2 to TRBJ2-2, with 7 nucleotides matching TRBD2. This CDR3 has 15 amino acids. Trimming at V came to 1 base and at J to 7 bases, leaving 6 bases not matched to a gene. The germline CDR1 and CDR2 sequences are SGHTA and FQGNSA. The full variable domain, completed using reference TRBV7-2 and TRBJ2-2, is GAGVSQSPSNKVTEKGKDVELRCDPISGHTALYWYRQSLGQGLEFLIYFQGNSAPDKSGLPSDRFSAERTGGSVSTLTIQRTQQEDSAVYLCASSLGRLAGGELFFGEGSRLTVL.

There are a few counts of this clonotype. The CDR3 protein is CAGEQASTDTQYF. CDR3 coding DNA: TGTGCCGGGGAACAGGCCAGCACAGATACGCAGTATTTT. The V call is TRBV30, the J call TRBJ2-3; tentatively, D is TRBD1 (5 bases). Trimming shortened V by 8 bases and J by 0 bases, and 12 bases separated the two germline ends. Germline V CDR1 and CDR2: GTSNPN, SVGIG (reference sequence). The CDR3 is 13 amino acids.

This clonotype was counted many times. This rearrangement joins TRBV6-4 to TRBJ2-3; 9 bases match TRBD2. CDR1 MRHNA and CDR2 SNTAGT come from the germline V gene. V was clipped by 3 bases and J by 0 bases; unmatched bases: 4. The CDR3 has 16 amino acids. CDR3 in amino acids: CASSEASGDSTDTQYF. CDR3 DNA: TGTGCCAGCAGTGAGGCTAGCGGGGATAGCACAGATACGCAGTATTTT.

This clonotype occurred a few times. V is TRBV7-2 and J is TRBJ2-1; 9 bases agree with TRBD2. Germline values: CDR1 SGHTA, CDR2 FQGNSA. V trimming: 5 bases; J trimming: 9 bases; junction bases outside the gene matches: 8. This CDR3 region has 14 residues. The CDR3 bases are TGTGCCAGCAGCGTAATAGCGGGGGAACGTGAGCAGTTCTTC. This sequence encodes CASSVIAGEREQFF.

This clonotype occurred many times. At one of its ends the junction is not consistent with the germline gene, which may arise from a read error. The chain employs TRBV11-2 and TRBJ2-1; D may be TRBD2 (7 bases). The V gene's germline CDR1 is SGHAT and CDR2 FQNNGV. The CDR3 runs 20 residues. In DNA, the CDR3 is TGTGCCAGCAGCCCAAACCTCCCTGGGGGGGGGACAACCGGGTACAGTGAGCAGTTCTTC. Amino acids: CASSPNLPGGGTTGYSEQFF.

This clonotype was recorded many times. The CDR3 region is CSARGWGSDEKLFF. The DNA for the CDR3 is TGCAGTGCTAGAGGGTGGGGGTCCGATGAAAAACTGTTTTTT. The chain employs TRBV20-1 and TRBJ1-4, with D possibly matching TRBD1 (5 bases). Per the germline V gene, CDR1 is DFQATT and CDR2 is SNEGSKA (reference sequence). Trimming removed 1 base at V and 6 bases at J, with 12 bases between. This CDR3 has 14 residues.

This clonotype has just one count. The V call is TRBV18, the J call TRBJ1-2; 10 bases agree with TRBD1. Germline V gene lookup returns CDR1 KGHSH and CDR2 LQKENI. Trimming cost V 0 bases and J 7 bases; bases outside gene matches: 2. This CDR3 has 14 residues. The CDR3 sequence: CASSPPTGGRGYTF. The CDR3 region has the DNA TGTGCCAGCTCACCACCGACAGGGGGCCGTGGCTACACCTTC.

This clonotype has a handful of counts. The rearrangement links TRBV4-1 to TRBJ2-6, with unresolved D. CDR1 is MGHRA, CDR2 YSYEKL, per germline. V was clipped by 0 bases and J by 4 bases, with 13 bases between them. This CDR3 has 17 residues. CDR3 in amino acids: CASSQDSSGFGANVLTF. CDR3 bases: TGCGCCAGCAGCCAAGACTCCTCCGGGTTCGGGGCCAACGTCCTGACTTTC.

The chain links TRBV2 to TRBJ2-6; 7 nucleotides match TRBD1. With 5 bases clipped from V and 0 bases from J, the junction kept 10 bases outside the gene matches. Germline CDR1 and CDR2: SNHLY and FYNNEI. This CDR3 comprises 18 residues. This chain's CDR3 is CASSPGQTFISGANVLTF. The DNA for the CDR3 is TGTGCCAGCAGTCCGGGACAGACTTTTATCTCTGGGGCCAACGTCCTGACTTTC.

The chain carries TRBV19 and TRBJ1-6; D not resolved. The germline CDR1 and CDR2 sequences are LNHDA and SQIVND (reference sequence). Trimming took 4 bases from V and 6 from J, leaving 4 bases between them. The CDR3 length is 12 residues. The CDR3 loop reads CASSNVNSPLHF. As DNA, the CDR3 is TGTGCCAGTAGTAACGTTAATTCACCCCTCCACTTT.

V and J are TRBV29-1 and TRBJ2-1, with TRBD1 as a possible D gene (6 bases). Germline V gene sequence: CDR1 SQVTM, CDR2 ANQGSEA. Trimming stripped 4 bases from V and 9 bases from J, with 13 bases between. This CDR3 spans 12 amino acids. The CDR3 spells CSVGGPLSEQFF. CDR3 in DNA: TGCAGCGTTGGGGGGCCCTTGAGTGAGCAGTTCTTC.

This clonotype has only a few counts. The rearrangement uses TRBV5-5 and TRBJ1-6, with D tentatively TRBD1 (5 bases). Between the trimmed V and J ends, which lost 4 bases and 7 bases, there was a span of 15 bases. This CDR3 is built from 15 residues. In germline, CDR1 is SGHKS, CDR2 YYEKEE (reference sequence). The CDR3 nucleotides are TGTGCCAGCAGCCCCTGGTCGGGGACCAATTCACCCCTCCACTTT. Translating gives CASSPWSGTNSPLHF.

The chain couples TRBV24-1 to TRBJ2-6; D is unresolved. CDR1 is KGHDR, CDR2 SFDVKD, per germline. The CDR3 contains 17 residues. Trimming pared 5 bases from V and 0 bases from J, leaving 13 bases between. CDR3 loop: CATSVTTSSSGANVLTF. DNA of the CDR3: TGTGCCACCAGTGTAACGACGTCAAGCTCTGGGGCCAACGTCCTGACTTTC.

This clonotype was seen only a few times. The V call is TRBV20-1, the J call TRBJ2-3; TRBD2 agrees at 11 bases. Trimming at V came to 0 bases and at J to 3 bases, leaving 2 bases not matched to a gene. The CDR3 length is 15 residues. Germline CDR1 and CDR2: DFQATT and SNEGSKA (reference sequence). CDR3 amino acids: CSARDGTSGTDTQYF. The CDR3 DNA sequence: TGCAGTGCTAGAGATGGGACTAGCGGTACAGATACGCAGTATTTT.

The gene calls are TRBV11-1 and TRBJ2-3; TRBD2 is a possible D gene (7 bases). Germline CDR1 is SGHAT and CDR2 is FQDESV (reference sequence). The length of the CDR3 is 17 residues. V lost 0 bases, J lost 2 bases, and 15 bases lay in between. The CDR3 DNA sequence: TGTGCCAGCAGCTTAGCGGGGGCTAGCGGCCTCACAGATACGCAGTATTTT. It codes for CASSLAGASGLTDTQYF. Full variable domain (rest looked up from reference TRBV11-1 and TRBJ2-3): EAEVAQSPRYKITEKSQAVAFWCDPISGHATLYWYRQILGQGPELLVQFQDESVVDDSQLPKDRFSAERLKGVDSTLKIQPAELGDSAMYLCASSLAGASGLTDTQYFGPGTRLTVL.

This clonotype has more than one count but fewer than ten. The V and J genes are TRBV5-4 and TRBJ1-1; D uncertain. There are 13 residues in the CDR3. With 3 bases removed from V and 1 base from J, the gap between germline ends came to 7 bases. Germline V lookup: CDR1 SGHNT, CDR2 YYREEE (reference sequence). The CDR3 nucleotides are TGTGCCAGCAGCTGGACCTCGAACACTGAAGCTTTCTTT. Protein product: CASSWTSNTEAFF.

This clonotype was seen ten or more times. The V gene is TRBV5-1, the J gene TRBJ2-1; TRBD1 is a possible D gene (6 bases). Germline CDR1 is SGHRS and CDR2 is YFSETQ. The ends were cut back, 1 base at V and 0 bases at J, with 14 bases in the middle. The CDR3 is made up of 17 amino acids. DNA of the CDR3: TGCGCCAGCAGCTTGCTATCTGGACAGAGCTCCTACAATGAGCAGTTCTTC. It codes for CASSLLSGQSSYNEQFF.

The V call is TRBV20-1, the J call TRBJ2-5, with TRBD2 as a possible D gene (5 bases). V gave up 0 bases and J gave up 3 bases, with 8 bases separating them. The germline V gene encodes CDR1 DFQATT and CDR2 SNEGSKA (reference sequence). The CDR3 spans 13 residues. DNA of the CDR3: TGCAGTGCTAGAGATTCCGGGGAAGAGACCCAGTACTTC. Translated: CSARDSGEETQYF.

V is TRBV6-1 and J is TRBJ2-6; D possibly corresponds to TRBD1 (6 bases). This CDR3 contains 17 residues. V lost 1 base and J lost 2, with 12 bases in between. Germline V lookup: CDR1 MNHNS, CDR2 SASEGT. CDR3 loop: CASSEELGTPGANVLTF. CDR3 sequence (DNA): TGTGCCAGCAGTGAAGAATTGGGGACACCTGGGGCCAACGTCCTGACTTTC.

This clonotype appeared a few times. This chain links TRBV7-9 with TRBJ1-4; TRBD1 might be the D (5 bases). The CDR3 covers 14 residues. CDR1 and CDR2 (germline): SEHNR, FQNEAQ (reference sequence). The V and J ends lost 3 bases and 6 bases respectively, with 11 bases between them. The CDR3 DNA reads as TGTGCCAGCAGCTTCCCGGGAGGGGATGAAAAACTGTTTTTT. This sequence encodes CASSFPGGDEKLFF.

The rearrangement joins TRBV7-2 to TRBJ2-3; D tentatively fits TRBD1 or TRBD2 (7 bases each). The CDR3 has 16 residues. The germline V and J ends were trimmed by 4 bases and 4 bases, with 18 bases remaining between them. CDR1 SGHTA and CDR2 FQGNSA come from the germline V gene. CDR3: CASSSQGGGAADTQYF. The CDR3 DNA reads as TGTGCCAGCAGCTCCCAGGGGGGGGGGGCCGCAGATACGCAGTATTTT. Full variable domain (outside the CDR3, taken from reference TRBV7-2 and TRBJ2-3): GAGVSQSPSNKVTEKGKDVELRCDPISGHTALYWYRQSLGQGLEFLIYFQGNSAPDKSGLPSDRFSAERTGGSVSTLTIQRTQQEDSAVYLCASSSQGGGAADTQYFGPGTRLTVL.

This clonotype turned up a few times. The chain's CDR3 is CASSVSWGRQETQYF. The CDR3 nucleotides are TGTGCCAGCAGCGTCTCTTGGGGGAGACAAGAGACCCAGTACTTC. The chain has TRBV9 and TRBJ2-5; D may match TRBD1 or TRBD2 (5 bases each). This CDR3 contains 15 residues. V lost 2 bases to trimming and J lost 2 bases, with 13 bases between them. Germline values: CDR1 SGDLS, CDR2 YYNGEE. The complete variable domain, with remaining parts taken from reference TRBV9 and TRBJ2-5, reads DSGVTQTPKHLITATGQRVTLRCSPRSGDLSVYWYQQSLDQGLQFLIQYYNGEERAKGNILERFSAQQFPDLHSELNLSSLELGDSALYFCASSVSWGRQETQYFGPGTRLLVL.

This clonotype was found a few times. V and J are TRBV5-4 and TRBJ1-2; 7 nucleotides agree with TRBD1. CDR1 is SGHNT and CDR2 is YYREEE in the germline V gene (reference sequence). V shed 2 bases, J shed 2 bases, and the junction held 6 bases outside the gene matches. The CDR3 loop spans 15 amino acids. Here the CDR3 DNA reads TGTGCCAGCAGCTTACCGGGACAGAGGAACTATGGCTACACCTTC. Its protein is CASSLPGQRNYGYTF. Full variable domain (rest looked up from reference TRBV5-4 and TRBJ1-2): ETGVTQSPTHLIKTRGQQVTLRCSSQSGHNTVSWYQQALGQGPQFIFQYYREEENGRGNFPPRFSGLQFPNYSSELNVNALELDDSALYLCASSLPGQRNYGYTFGSGTRLTVV.